This passage covers 27 T cell receptor beta chains from one sample sequenced in a study of blood T cell repertoires in COVID-19. Generated by immunoSEQ multiplex PCR, the TCRdb table keeps only in-frame clones and is missing some. The sample lists roughly 59,000 clones, 76% occurring once. Material: peripheral blood. These receptors were collected from a woman between 45 and 60 years old with active or convalescent COVID-19.

This clone was observed a few times. The rearrangement uses TRBV29-1 and TRBJ2-7; 10 bases are shared with TRBD2. This CDR3 contains 15 residues. In germline, CDR1 is SQVTM, CDR2 ANQGSEA. Trimming at V came to 5 bases and at J to 2 bases, leaving 9 bases not matched to a gene. In DNA form, the CDR3 reads TGCAGCGTTAACACCCCTAGCGGGGGCCCCTACGAGCAGTACTTC. It encodes CSVNTPSGGPYEQYF.

The V and J genes are TRBV6-1 and TRBJ1-5; TRBD1 is a possible D gene (5 bases). The CDR3 contains 17 residues. V shed 1 base and J shed 5 bases, with 18 bases lying between them. The germline CDR1 and CDR2 sequences are MNHNS and SASEGT. The CDR3 DNA reads TGTGCCAGCAGTGAAGGTCAGGGCAAAGGGTGGGATCAGCCCCAGCATTTT. Translated, it gives CASSEGQGKGWDQPQHF.

This clone was counted between two and nine times. Within the sample, other DNA sequences also encode this same CDR3. This chain uses TRBV12-3 or TRBV12-4 with TRBJ2-5; a possible D gene is TRBD2 (5 bases). Trimming stripped 5 bases from V and 2 bases from J, with 9 bases between. This CDR3 region has 13 residues. CDR3 nucleotides: TGTGCCAGCAGTAGGCTAGCACAAGAGACCCAGTACTTC. Amino acid sequence: CASSRLAQETQYF.

CDR3 protein: CASSIRGDNEQFF. The DNA of the CDR3 is TGTGCCAGTAGTATCCGGGGGGACAATGAGCAGTTCTTC. The rearrangement joins TRBV19 to TRBJ2-1; 7 bases are shared with TRBD2. With 3 bases clipped from V and 5 bases from J, the junction kept 1 base outside the gene matches. Germline values: CDR1 LNHDA, CDR2 SQIVND (reference sequence). The CDR3 is made up of 13 amino acids.

This chain uses TRBV6-1 with TRBJ2-7; a possible D gene is TRBD1 (6 bases). The germline CDR1 and CDR2 sequences are MNHNS and SASEGT. The CDR3 is 16 residues long. V was pared by 4 bases and J by 5 bases, with 21 bases between. In nucleotides, the CDR3 is TGTGCCAGCAGTGGGGGGCTACAGGGTCGGTTCCACGAGCAGTACTTC. Protein product: CASSGGLQGRFHEQYF.

The chain employs TRBV6-4 and TRBJ1-2; 8 bases match TRBD1. V dropped 5 bases and J dropped 6; count of bases not matched to a gene: 8. CDR1 is MRHNA and CDR2 is SNTAGT in the germline V gene. This CDR3 has 14 amino acids. The CDR3 bases are TGTGCCAGCAGTCGCACAGGGGGAGGCAATGGCTACACCTTC. Its translation: CASSRTGGGNGYTF.

This rearrangement joins TRBV3-1 (or the pseudogene TRBV3-2) to TRBJ1-2, with no clear D. The CDR3 has 13 amino acids. The V end lost 1 base, the J end lost 6 bases, and 9 bases lay between the germline ends. Germline V gene sequence: CDR1 LGHDT, CDR2 YNNKEL (reference sequence). Written as DNA, the CDR3 is TGTGCCAGCAGCCAAGGGCCGACTGATGGCTACACCTTC. It translates to CASSQGPTDGYTF.

This clone was seen just once. The V gene is TRBV29-1, the J gene TRBJ2-1; TRBD1 matches at 9 bases. Germline V gene data show CDR1 as SQVTM and CDR2 as ANQGSEA. The CDR3 is 12 amino acids. Unmatched junction bases numbered 4, after V lost 7 bases and J lost 6 bases. The CDR3 is CSGDRAGNEQFF. The DNA of the CDR3 is TGCAGCGGGGACAGGGCGGGCAATGAGCAGTTCTTC.

The chain has TRBV7-9 and TRBJ1-1; possible D gene TRBD1, 5 bases. V lost 8 bases to trimming and J lost 4 bases, with 20 bases between them. The CDR3 is made up of 15 amino acids. Germline V gene lookup returns CDR1 SEHNR and CDR2 FQNEAQ (reference sequence). This CDR3 is CASGTAPDGGTEAFF. In DNA form, the CDR3 reads TGTGCCAGCGGGACGGCCCCCGACGGGGGCACTGAAGCTTTCTTT.

This chain joins TRBV7-9 and TRBJ2-1; weak D call: TRBD2 (5 bases). Germline lookup yields CDR1 SEHNR and CDR2 FQNEAQ (reference sequence). This CDR3 spans 15 amino acids. Trimming took off 6 bases at V and 9 bases at J, with 21 bases between the two ends. CDR3 loop: CASRERDRGSGEQFF. The CDR3 DNA follows: TGTGCCAGCAGGGAGAGGGATAGAGGATCAGGTGAGCAGTTCTTC.

This clone was seen ten or more times. The chain employs TRBV21-1 and TRBJ2-1; the D call of TRBD2 is as the table states it, not checked on the DNA. TRBV21-1 corresponds to a pseudogene. This CDR3 is built from 16 residues. The CDR3, as DNA: TGTGCCAGCAGCAAAACTAGGAGCGGGAGGCATAGGAGGCAGTTCTTC. This gives the protein CASSKTRSGRHRRQFF.

This clone showed up just a few times. The CDR3 DNA reads as TGCGCCAGCAGGGGGACAGACGAAATGAACACTGAAGCTTTCTTT. Protein product: CASRGTDEMNTEAFF. The rearrangement uses TRBV10-1 and TRBJ1-1, with 7 bases identical to TRBD1. Germline V gene sequence: CDR1 WNHNN, CDR2 SYGVQD (reference sequence). Trimming took 6 bases from V and 0 from J; bases not matched to a gene: 7. The CDR3 has 15 amino acids.

V is TRBV21-1 and J is TRBJ2-7; TRBD1, as called in the table, went unchecked against the DNA. TRBV21-1 is a recognized pseudogene. The CDR3 extends over 15 amino acids. The CDR3 DNA reads TGTGCCAGCAGCAAAGCTCAGACAGGGGGCTACGAGCAGTACTTC. Its protein product is CASSKAQTGGYEQYF.

This clone was observed once. The chain uses TRBV3-1 (or the pseudogene TRBV3-2) and TRBJ1-2; 8 positions agree with TRBD1. Germline CDR1 is LGHDT and CDR2 is YNNKEL (reference sequence). CDR3 length: 17 amino acids. The ends lost 4 bases at V and 5 bases at J; junction bases unmatched: 15. The CDR3 bases are TGTGCCAGCAGCCCGCACGATCGACAGGGGAGTGGGTATGGCTACACCTTC. It encodes CASSPHDRQGSGYGYTF.

The chain links TRBV29-1 to TRBJ2-1, with TRBD2 as a possible D gene (8 bases). The V end lost 2 bases, the J end lost 2 bases, and 13 bases lay between the germline ends. Germline V gene sequence: CDR1 SQVTM, CDR2 ANQGSEA. This CDR3 is built from 15 residues. The CDR3 spells CSVETGGGAYNEQFF. In nucleotides, the CDR3 is TGCAGCGTTGAAACGGGAGGGGGCGCCTACAATGAGCAGTTCTTC.

The DNA of the CDR3 is TGTGCCAGCAGTTACCCGACTAGCGGGAGGGGCAATGAGCAGTTCTTC. This gives the protein CASSYPTSGRGNEQFF. The chain combines TRBV6-2 or TRBV6-3 with TRBJ2-1; 14 bases are shared with TRBD2. Trimming at V came to 2 bases and at J to 6 bases, leaving 3 bases not matched to a gene. CDR3 length: 16 amino acids. From germline, CDR1 is MNHEY and CDR2 SVGEGT.

This clone was detected only a few times. The chain uses TRBV14 and TRBJ1-1; TRBD1 matches at 8 bases. V was pared by 4 bases and J by 3 bases, with 7 bases of the junction left unmatched. Germline CDR1 reads SGHDN; CDR2 reads FVKESK. This CDR3 region has 15 residues. The CDR3 region has the DNA TGTGCCAGCAGCCGAACCCCGGGACAGGACACTGAAGCTTTCTTT. Translating it yields CASSRTPGQDTEAFF.

V is TRBV5-8 and J is TRBJ1-2; D unclear. Per germline, CDR1 SGHTS and CDR2 YDEGEE. CDR3 length: 14 residues. V lost 4 bases and J lost 2, with 12 bases in between. As DNA, the CDR3 is TGTGCCAGCAGCCGGGGTGGAGCCAACTATGGCTACACCTTC. This gives the protein CASSRGGANYGYTF.

CDR3 nucleotides: TGCGCCAGCAGCTTTAAGACAGGGGGTGGCTACACCTTC. It is translated as CASSFKTGGGYTF. V usage is TRBV5-1 and J usage is TRBJ1-2; TRBD1 matches 9 bases. V lost 2 bases to trimming and J lost 7 bases; unmatched junction nucleotides: 3. The CDR3 consists of 13 residues. CDR1 SGHRS and CDR2 YFSETQ come from the germline V gene.

This chain uses TRBV19 with TRBJ2-2; 9 nucleotides align to TRBD1. V shed 7 bases, J shed 4 bases, and the junction held 13 bases outside the gene matches. This CDR3 region has 17 residues. The germline V gene has CDR1 LNHDA and CDR2 SQIVND (reference sequence). The CDR3 bases are TGTGCCAGTATGGGGACAGGGTACGCCGGGGGCACCGGGGAGCTGTTTTTT. Protein: CASMGTGYAGGTGELFF.

The chain combines TRBV27 with TRBJ1-1, with 7 bases identical to TRBD1. From germline, CDR1 is MNHEY and CDR2 SMNVEV (reference sequence). J was trimmed by 7 bases and V by 2 bases; bases with no gene match: 22. The length of the CDR3 is 19 residues. The CDR3 nucleotides read TGTGCCAGCAGTTTAAGGGGGCTGAGGGCGGGCCCAAACAGGGATGAAGCTTTCTTT. Encoded protein: CASSLRGLRAGPNRDEAFF.

The genes are TRBV5-8 and TRBJ2-1; 9 bases are shared with TRBD2. The CDR3 has 16 residues. With 0 bases clipped from V and 7 bases from J, the junction kept 8 bases outside the gene matches. Germline CDR1 SGHTS, CDR2 YDEGEE. The CDR3 loop is CASSLEAGGPWNEQFF. CDR3 nucleotide sequence: TGTGCCAGCAGCTTGGAGGCGGGAGGGCCTTGGAATGAGCAGTTCTTC.

The rearrangement uses TRBV5-4 and TRBJ2-2, with D possibly TRBD2 on 7 matching bases. Looked up from germline, CDR1 is SGHNT and CDR2 is YYREEE (reference sequence). Trimming removed 7 bases at V and 4 bases at J, with 11 bases between. The CDR3 has 13 amino acids. The CDR3 nucleotides are TGTGCCAGCGGGGGGGCTGGCACCGGGGAGCTGTTTTTT. Translated: CASGGAGTGELFF.

The chain couples TRBV6-6 to TRBJ1-3, with TRBD1 matching over 9 bases. The CDR3 runs to 14 residues. CDR1 and CDR2 from the germline V gene are MNHNY and SVGAGI (reference sequence). V was pared by 8 bases and J by 4 bases, with 6 bases of the junction left unmatched. The CDR3 loop reads CASEDRGAGNTIYF. The CDR3 nucleotides read TGTGCCAGCGAGGACAGGGGCGCCGGAAACACCATATATTTT.

The genes are TRBV23-1 and TRBJ2-5; D is possibly TRBD1 (5 bases). TRBV23-1 is annotated as an ORF whose role is uncertain. The CDR3 sequence is 17 residues long. Deletions cut 1 base from V and 5 bases from J, with 20 bases between. CDR3 sequence (DNA): TGCGCCAGCAGTCAATTCATACCGCCAGGGTGTATGGAGACCCAGTACTTC. Its translation: CASSQFIPPGCMETQYF.

The chain carries TRBV15 and TRBJ1-2; D perhaps matches TRBD1 (5 bases). The V gene's germline CDR1 is LNHNV and CDR2 YYDKDF (reference sequence). The CDR3 is 13 residues long. The V end lost 1 base, the J end lost 4 bases, and 7 bases lay between the germline ends. CDR3 sequence reads: CATSRGRAYGYTF. The CDR3 DNA sequence: TGTGCCACCAGCAGAGGCAGGGCCTATGGCTACACCTTC.

The chain has TRBV7-2 and TRBJ1-1, with 9 nucleotides matching TRBD1. This CDR3 spans 15 amino acids. J lost 3 bases, V lost 1 base, and 3 bases had no gene match. Germline CDR1 SGHTA, CDR2 FQGNSA. The CDR3 here is CASSLVDRGDTEAFF. In DNA, the CDR3 is TGTGCCAGCAGCTTAGTCGACAGGGGGGACACTGAAGCTTTCTTT.